This TCR beta chain was found in a study of shared clonotypes between healthy human individuals. Germline CDR1 MDHEN, CDR2 SYDVKM. The CDR3 has 15 amino acids. The V segment lost 5 bases and the J segment 6 bases; nucleotides outside the gene matches: 10. The protocol was immunoSEQ multiplex PCR, while the TCRdb copy is restricted to in-frame clones and leaves out a portion. The table includes a few million clones, more than 85% detected once. Naive CD4+ cells were CD45RA-selected; the remaining cells were memory. This chain connects TRBV28 to TRBJ2-3, with 8 bases aligning to TRBD2. The sequencing input was naive CD4+ T cells from PBMCs. Regarding subset: CD45RA+ positively selected. This receptor was taken from a man younger than 35 in good health. Some clones in this sample may be carry-over from other donors' samples. CDR3 loop: CASSPHGRGRDTQYF. The CDR3 region has the DNA TGTGCCAGCAGTCCCCACGGGAGGGGTCGGGATACGCAGTATTTT.